The rows below give T cell receptor beta chains drawn from one sample of a study of Ad26.COV2.S vaccination and SARS-CoV-2 variants. The data were produced by immunoSEQ multiplex PCR, yet TCRdb's version contains in-frame clones alone and is incomplete. The sample holds 400,000 to 450,000 clones, roughly 87% seen once. The material was peripheral blood, obtained in a trial of Ad26.COV2.S vaccine versus placebo. The origin of the receptors is a person aged 18-65 years who received the Ad26.COV2.S COVID-19 vaccine or a placebo. The CDR3 runs from the conserved cysteine through the conserved F or W. A D gene is named only where the DNA matches it firmly. Clone size is shown for a subset of rows, as once, few, many or a class of expanded clone.

V,size,J,D,CDR3,DNA
TRBV27,once,TRBJ2-1,TRBD1,CASSLGQGISNEQFF,TGTGCCAGCAGTTTGGGACAGGGAATCTCCAATGAGCAGTTCTTC
TRBV5-1,-,TRBJ1-2,-,CASSPFSPEERPIGYTF,TGCGCCAGCAGCCCCTTCTCCCCGGAGGAGCGCCCGATTGGCTACACCTTC
TRBV27,-,TRBJ2-7,TRBD2,CASRLALAGGAKTYEQYF,TGTGCCAGTCGACTCGCTCTAGCGGGAGGCGCCAAAACCTACGAGCAGTACTTC
TRBV6-5,-,TRBJ2-3,-,CASSRGTESTDTQYF,TGTGCCAGCAGTAGAGGGACCGAAAGCACAGATACGCAGTATTTT
TRBV11-2,-,TRBJ1-1,-,CASSLEVGAWSEAFF,TGTGCCAGCAGCTTAGAGGTCGGGGCTTGGTCTGAAGCTTTCTTT
TRBV5-1,-,TRBJ1-1,TRBD1,CASSLETGGAIFVTEAFF,TGCGCCAGCAGCTTGGAGACAGGGGGCGCGATTTTTGTCACTGAAGCTTTCTTT
TRBV5-1,-,TRBJ2-5,-,CASSATAQETQYF,TGCGCCAGCAGCGCCACAGCCCAAGAGACCCAGTACTTC
TRBV7-9,-,TRBJ2-1,-,CASSLPDPGSYNEQFF,TGTGCCAGCAGCTTGCCGGATCCTGGCTCCTACAATGAGCAGTTCTTC
TRBV7-9,-,TRBJ2-5,TRBD2,CASSLGLADPQDF,TGTGCCAGCAGCTTGGGACTAGCGGACCCTCAGGACTTC
TRBV3-1/TRBV3-2,-,TRBJ1-4,-,CASSQTAPGATNEKLFF,TGTGCCAGCAGCCAAACGGCGCCCGGCGCAACTAATGAAAAACTGTTTTTT
TRBV30,-,TRBJ1-3,-,CAWRDIGNTIYF,TGTGCCTGGAGGGATATTGGAAACACCATATATTTT
TRBV28,-,TRBJ1-6,-,CASSGGTLTNSPLHF,TGTGCCAGCAGTGGAGGGACCTTAACGAATTCACCCCTCCACTTT
TRBV4-3,-,TRBJ2-5,-,CTSSPRDSELETQYF,TGCACCAGCAGCCCACGGGACTCTGAATTGGAGACCCAGTACTTC
TRBV29-1,-,TRBJ2-2,-,CSVEVRVPGELFF,TGCAGCGTTGAAGTTCGGGTGCCCGGGGAGCTGTTTTTT